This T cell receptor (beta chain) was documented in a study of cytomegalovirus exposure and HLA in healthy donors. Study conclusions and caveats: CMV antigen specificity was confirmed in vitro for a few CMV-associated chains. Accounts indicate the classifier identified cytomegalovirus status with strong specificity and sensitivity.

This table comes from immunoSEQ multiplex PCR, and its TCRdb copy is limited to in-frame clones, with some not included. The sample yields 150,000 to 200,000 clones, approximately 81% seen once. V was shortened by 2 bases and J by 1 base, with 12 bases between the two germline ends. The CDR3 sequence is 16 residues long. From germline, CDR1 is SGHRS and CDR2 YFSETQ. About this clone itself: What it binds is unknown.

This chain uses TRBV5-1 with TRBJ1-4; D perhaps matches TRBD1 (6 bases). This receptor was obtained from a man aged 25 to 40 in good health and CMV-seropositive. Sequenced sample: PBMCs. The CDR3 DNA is TGCGCCAGCAGCTTACAGGGTGGGCAAACTAATGAAAAACTGTTTTTT. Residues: CASSLQGGQTNEKLFF.